Below are 27 T cell receptor beta chains sequenced from a single sample in a study of T-cell reconstitution after alpha-beta-depleted transplantation in children listed by TCRdb under 2016. Preparation of the library involved PCR. This sample was sequenced with an Illumina HiSeq 2500. TCR libraries were prepared with molecular barcoding, using unique molecular identifiers to normalize TCRbeta repertoire quantification. The raw public data were reprocessed by TCRdb itself: fastp quality trimming at Q25, MiXCR clonotype calling, in-frame beta chains only. CDR3 protein sequences are deduplicated, and each keeps its most common genes and DNA. A total of roughly 500,000 distinct CDR3 sequences appear in this sample, about 33% of them only once. The ten biggest clones cover about 2.3% of the sample. The source was PBMCs from the stem cell graft donor, collected from the stem cell graft. The receptor set was obtained from a human donor who donated a stem cell graft to a child with aplastic anemia.

V usage is TRBV6-2 or TRBV6-3 and J usage is TRBJ2-1, with 7 nucleotides matching TRBD2. V lost 6 bases to trimming and J lost 4 bases; unmatched junction nucleotides: 9. From germline, CDR1 is MNHEY and CDR2 SVGEGT. The CDR3 contains 15 residues. The DNA for the CDR3 is TGTGCCAGCAGGGTTCTAGCGGACCCTTACAATGAGCAGTTCTTC. This codes for CASRVLADPYNEQFF.

This clonotype was detected only a few times. The rearrangement joins TRBV29-1 to TRBJ1-5, with a tentative D call TRBD1 (5 bases). This CDR3 is built from 13 residues. Germline values: CDR1 SQVTM, CDR2 ANQGSEA. The V end lost 7 bases, the J end lost 4 bases, and 14 bases lay between the germline ends. Written as DNA, the CDR3 is TGCAGCGCCTCGTTAGGGGCAAATCAGCCCCAGCATTTT. The encoded protein is CSASLGANQPQHF.

This clonotype was counted between two and nine times. The chain uses TRBV7-8 and TRBJ2-3; 10 nucleotides line up with TRBD1. Germline loops: CDR1 SGHVS, CDR2 FQNEAQ. V dropped 5 bases and J dropped 6; count of bases not matched to a gene: 8. The CDR3 consists of 15 residues. CDR3 sequence (DNA): TGTGCCAGCAGCCGCCGGGACAGGGGAAGGGATACGCAGTATTTT. Protein product: CASSRRDRGRDTQYF.

V usage is TRBV4-2 and J usage is TRBJ2-7; 7 bases agree with TRBD1. CDR1 and CDR2 (germline): LGHNA, YNFKEQ. J gave up 2 bases and V 5 bases, and 9 bases lay outside the gene matches. The CDR3 is 15 amino acids. This chain's CDR3 is CASSYRDSLTYEQYF. Written as DNA, the CDR3 is TGTGCCAGCAGCTACCGGGACAGCCTAACCTACGAGCAGTACTTC.

V usage is TRBV12-3 or TRBV12-4 and J usage is TRBJ2-7; possible D gene TRBD1, 6 bases. V was cut by 4 bases and J by 3 bases, with 13 bases left in between. The CDR3 is 14 residues long. In DNA, the CDR3 is TGTGCCAGCAGTTATCCTGGACAGATCTACGAGCAGTACTTC. Encoded protein: CASSYPGQIYEQYF.

The rearrangement uses TRBV9 and TRBJ1-2; D remains unclear. Germline V gene lookup returns CDR1 SGDLS and CDR2 YYNGEE. This CDR3 comprises 15 residues. Trimming pared 3 bases from V and 6 bases from J, leaving 18 bases between. The CDR3 sequence: CASSATYWGWDGYTF. CDR3 coding DNA: TGTGCCAGCAGCGCAACATATTGGGGATGGGATGGCTACACCTTC.

The J gene is TRBJ2-7, the V gene TRBV5-6; D unresolved. The CDR3 runs to 13 residues. The germline gives CDR1 SGHDT, CDR2 YYEEEE. The ends were cut back, 1 base at V and 5 bases at J, with 10 bases in the middle. The CDR3 DNA follows: TGTGCCAGCAGCTTGAGATTGGGGAACGAGCAGTACTTC. Translated, it gives CASSLRLGNEQYF. Full variable domain (missing parts from reference TRBV5-6 and TRBJ2-7): DAGVTQSPTHLIKTRGQQVTLRCSPKSGHDTVSWYQQALGQGPQFIFQYYEEEERQRGNFPDRFSGHQFPNYSSELNVNALLLGDSALYLCASSLRLGNEQYFGPGTRLTVT.

This clonotype turned up a few times. The chain has TRBV5-5 and TRBJ1-2; tentatively, D is TRBD1 (6 bases). CDR3 length: 15 residues. Germline-derived CDR1 and CDR2 are SGHKS and YYEKEE (reference sequence). With 4 bases removed from V and 0 bases from J, the gap between germline ends came to 13 bases. CDR3 DNA sequence: TGTGCCAGCAGCAGAGGACAGACACCTAACTATGGCTACACCTTC. It is translated as CASSRGQTPNYGYTF.

This clonotype was counted a few times. V usage is TRBV28 and J usage is TRBJ1-2; 8 bases match TRBD1. CDR1 is MDHEN, CDR2 SYDVKM, per germline. With 6 bases clipped from V and 5 bases from J, the junction kept 8 bases outside the gene matches. CDR3 length: 14 amino acids. The CDR3 here is CASSPGTGKYGYTF. The CDR3 coding sequence is TGTGCCAGCAGCCCGGGGACAGGAAAATATGGCTACACCTTC.

A few counts support this clonotype. In DNA form, the CDR3 reads TGTGCCTGGTTGCCTAGCGGGACCTACGAGCAGTACTTC. This translates into CAWLPSGTYEQYF. The chain employs TRBV30 and TRBJ2-7; TRBD2 matches 9 bases. The CDR3 consists of 13 residues. Unmatched junction bases numbered 4, after V lost 5 bases and J lost 2 bases. Germline V CDR1 and CDR2: GTSNPN, SVGIG (reference sequence).

The chain combines TRBV6-1 with TRBJ2-5; D perhaps matches TRBD2 (5 bases). This CDR3 region has 17 residues. Trimming left V 5 bases short and J 0 bases short, with 19 bases between. Germline CDR1 MNHNS, CDR2 SASEGT. The CDR3 region is CASSPHCRGYHQETQYF. The DNA of the CDR3 is TGTGCCAGCAGTCCTCATTGTAGAGGGTACCACCAAGAGACCCAGTACTTC.

This chain joins TRBV19 and TRBJ2-1, with 7 bases that match TRBD2. This CDR3 comprises 15 residues. Germline V gene data show CDR1 as LNHDA and CDR2 as SQIVND (reference sequence). After removal of 6 bases from V and 4 bases from J, the junction contained 9 bases not matched to a gene. CDR3 sequence: CASSQSGGSYNEQFF. CDR3 coding DNA: TGTGCCAGTAGCCAGTCTGGCGGGAGTTACAATGAGCAGTTCTTC.

This clonotype was seen repeatedly, ten times or more. The chain links TRBV29-1 to TRBJ2-1; D perhaps matches TRBD2 (6 bases). The V gene's germline CDR1 is SQVTM and CDR2 ANQGSEA. This CDR3 is built from 14 residues. V lost 3 bases, J lost 2 bases, and 11 bases lay in between. The CDR3 DNA reads as TGCAGCGTTGAGAGGCGGGGCGCCTACAATGAGCAGTTCTTC. Translating gives CSVERRGAYNEQFF.

This clonotype was detected only a few times. The chain is built from TRBV6-2 or TRBV6-3 and TRBJ1-5; possible D gene TRBD1, 5 bases. V gave up 0 bases and J gave up 6 bases, with 12 bases separating them. Looked up from germline, CDR1 is MNHEY and CDR2 is SVGEGT. CDR3 length: 15 amino acids. The CDR3 region has the DNA TGTGCCAGCAGTTACTCGGCAGGGCAGCGTCAGCCCCAGCATTTT. Translated, it gives CASSYSAGQRQPQHF.

This clonotype came up a few times. The chain carries TRBV6-2 or TRBV6-3 and TRBJ1-2, with 7 bases identical to TRBD1. The ends lost 5 bases at V and 4 bases at J; junction bases unmatched: 7. The V gene's germline CDR1 is MNHEY and CDR2 SVGEGT. The CDR3 contains 14 residues. CDR3 DNA: TGTGCCAGCAGTCGGACAGGAGAAAGCTATGGCTACACCTTC. Translation: CASSRTGESYGYTF.

This clonotype was counted a few times. V is TRBV27 and J is TRBJ2-1; D remains unclear. CDR3 size: 11 residues. Germline CDR1 is MNHEY and CDR2 is SMNVEV (reference sequence). With 3 bases removed from V and 6 bases from J, the gap between germline ends came to 3 bases. In DNA, the CDR3 is TGTGCCAGCAGTTTTTTCAATGAGCAGTTCTTC. Translated: CASSFFNEQFF.

The chain couples TRBV5-1 to TRBJ1-2; maybe TRBD1 (5 bases). Between the trimmed V and J ends, which lost 0 bases and 0 bases, there was a span of 18 bases. Germline CDR1 is SGHRS and CDR2 is YFSETQ. This CDR3 comprises 18 residues. In DNA form, the CDR3 reads TGCGCCAGCAGCTTGGAAGGTGGGGCAGCTCTGACTAACTATGGCTACACCTTC. This sequence encodes CASSLEGGAALTNYGYTF.

The gene calls are TRBV6-2 or TRBV6-3 and TRBJ2-7; D gene uncertain. Germline V gene data show CDR1 as MNHEY and CDR2 as SVGEGT. The CDR3 is 15 amino acids. The V end lost 0 bases, the J end lost 3 bases, and 12 bases lay between the germline ends. DNA of the CDR3: TGTGCCAGCAGTTACTCGACGGGTAAACTCTACGAGCAGTACTTC. As protein: CASSYSTGKLYEQYF.

This clonotype was counted a few times. The rearrangement joins TRBV27 to TRBJ2-1; possible D gene TRBD2, 5 bases. Germline V lookup: CDR1 MNHEY, CDR2 SMNVEV (reference sequence). Trimming removed 3 bases at V and 0 bases at J, with 21 bases between. This CDR3 spans 19 amino acids. The CDR3 loop is CASSFSRGYSDLSYNEQFF. DNA of the CDR3: TGTGCCAGCAGTTTCTCTCGGGGATACAGTGACCTCTCCTACAATGAGCAGTTCTTC.

This clonotype was counted a few times. This chain links TRBV7-2 with TRBJ2-5; 8 bases are shared with TRBD2. In germline, CDR1 is SGHTA, CDR2 FQGNSA. The CDR3 is 14 amino acids. V lost 6 bases, J lost 5 bases, and 8 bases stayed unmatched. CDR3 region: CASSETSERETQYF. The CDR3 DNA reads as TGTGCCAGCAGTGAGACTAGCGAGAGGGAGACCCAGTACTTC. Variable domain in full (rest from reference TRBV7-2 and TRBJ2-5): GAGVSQSPSNKVTEKGKDVELRCDPISGHTALYWYRQSLGQGLEFLIYFQGNSAPDKSGLPSDRFSAERTGGSVSTLTIQRTQQEDSAVYLCASSETSERETQYFGPGTRLLVL.

This clonotype occurred a few times. The chain joins TRBV6-1 to TRBJ2-3; the D gene is possibly TRBD1 (6 bases). CDR3 length: 15 amino acids. V was shortened by 6 bases and J by 0 bases, with 13 bases between the two germline ends. Germline CDR1 reads MNHNS; CDR2 reads SASEGT. The CDR3: CASRLLGQSTDTQYF. The CDR3 coding sequence is TGTGCCAGCAGACTCTTAGGACAGAGCACAGATACGCAGTATTTT.

V and J are TRBV20-1 and TRBJ2-3; 8 nucleotides line up with TRBD2. The trim removed 3 bases at V and 2 bases at J, leaving 7 bases unmatched. This CDR3 comprises 15 residues. Germline CDR1 is DFQATT and CDR2 is SNEGSKA (reference sequence). The CDR3 region is CSASNPSGSTDTQYF. CDR3 in DNA: TGCAGTGCTAGCAACCCTAGCGGGTCCACAGATACGCAGTATTTT.

The chain has TRBV5-1 and TRBJ1-5, with D possibly being TRBD1 (5 bases). The CDR3 runs to 13 residues. V was pared by 3 bases and J by 8 bases, with 12 bases between. Germline CDR1 and CDR2: SGHRS and YFSETQ. DNA for the CDR3: TGCGCCAGCAGCTCCCGAGGGGATGAGCCCCAGCATTTT. Its translation: CASSSRGDEPQHF.

The rearrangement links TRBV27 to TRBJ2-1; 9 bases line up with TRBD2. The germline CDR1 and CDR2 sequences are MNHEY and SMNVEV (reference sequence). Trimming cost V 3 bases and J 2 bases; bases outside gene matches: 2. The CDR3 has 15 amino acids. The CDR3 nucleotides are TGTGCCAGCAGTTTCGCGGGAGGGCCCTACAATGAGCAGTTCTTC. Translated: CASSFAGGPYNEQFF.

This clonotype appeared a few times. The gene calls are TRBV4-3 and TRBJ2-3; D assignment may be TRBD1 or TRBD2 (6 bases each). Germline-derived CDR1 and CDR2 are LGHNA and YSLEER. CDR3 length equals 15 residues. The V end lost 0 bases, the J end lost 14 bases, and 21 bases lay between the germline ends. For the CDR3, the DNA is TGCGCCAGCAGCCAAGATCTTGGTGGCGGGACACAACCGTATTTT. Translating gives CASSQDLGGGTQPYF.

This clonotype has a handful of counts. The V call is TRBV20-1, the J call TRBJ2-1; TRBD1 matches at 7 bases. Losses at the gene ends were 1 base for V and 2 bases for J; bases not matched to a gene: 5. The CDR3 length is 15 residues. Germline loops: CDR1 DFQATT, CDR2 SNEGSKA (reference sequence). CDR3 sequence reads: CSARATGWAYNEQFF. Written as DNA, the CDR3 is TGCAGTGCTAGAGCGACAGGGTGGGCCTACAATGAGCAGTTCTTC.

V and J are TRBV20-1 and TRBJ2-5, with TRBD2 matching over 13 bases. Germline trimming cut 7 bases from V and 3 bases from J; bases unmatched to any gene: 5. This CDR3 has 14 amino acids. Germline V CDR1 and CDR2: DFQATT, SNEGSKA (reference sequence). For the CDR3, the DNA is TGCAGTGGGACTAGCGGGAGAGGAGAAGAGACCCAGTACTTC. It is translated as CSGTSGRGEETQYF.